This T cell receptor beta chain stems from a study of control samples from healthy donors and cancer patients. Here immunoSEQ multiplex PCR was the method, and the copy in TCRdb shows in-frame clones only, minus some. The table shows hundreds of thousands of clones, with roughly 90% occurring only once. This CDR3 has 14 residues. V gave up 4 bases and J gave up 3 bases; unmatched junction bases: 4. Germline CDR1 MNHEY, CDR2 SVGAGI. What was sequenced was PBMCs. The receptor was isolated from a man aged 35 to 55 with head and neck cancer. The chain recombines TRBV6-5 with TRBJ2-7, with 9 bases that match TRBD2. This CDR3 is CASSFSGRIYEQYF. CDR3 DNA: TGTGCCAGCAGTTTTAGCGGGAGAATCTACGAGCAGTACTTC.